The table lists the clone carrying this T cell receptor beta chain with many counts. Its target is not known. A single record per CDR3 protein comes from TCRdb applying MiXCR to the RACE reads. The sample holds tens of thousands of distinct CDR3 sequences, about 11% seen once. Looked up from germline, CDR1 is SGHVS and CDR2 is FQNEAQ. This CDR3 region has 14 residues. The V and J ends lost 1 base and 4 bases respectively, with 10 bases between them. This entry is derived from a study of human T cells and chemical hapten exposure. Study results and caveats: The study found that DPC sensitization did not change TCRs above 1 in 1000 frequency.

Time point reported: pre-sensitization, week 0. Treatment here: therapeutic diphenylcyclopropenone sensitization with weekly scalp DPC. V and J are TRBV7-8 and TRBJ1-1; a weak D match, TRBD1 (5 bases). The material sequenced was whole blood, taken in connection with sensitization to the hapten diphenylcyclopropenone (DPC). This clonotype was sampled from a woman in her thirties or forties with alopecia areata. Some clones in this sample may be carry-over from other donors' samples. CDR3 residues: CASSLVGQGTEAFF. Here the CDR3 DNA reads TGTGCCAGCAGCTTAGTTGGGCAGGGCACTGAAGCTTTCTTT.